These T cell receptor beta chains were read from a single sample in a study of cytomegalovirus exposure and HLA in healthy donors. The repertoire was sequenced with immunoSEQ multiplex PCR; TCRdb's copy has only in-frame clones and lacks some. In total, the table holds under 150,000 clones. The sequencing sample was made of PBMCs. The receptors stem from a woman in her fifties or sixties in good health and CMV-seronegative. The CDR3 runs from the conserved cysteine through the conserved F or W. A D gene is named only where the DNA matches it firmly.

>TRBJ1-2|TRBD1|TRBV5-1
CASSTGTGERGYTF
TGCGCCAGCAGCACGGGGACAGGGGAGCGCGGCTACACCTTC
>TRBJ2-3|NA|TRBV2
CASSEGRVRKPDTQYF
TGTGCCAGCAGTGAAGGCAGGGTGCGAAAACCAGATACGCAGTATTTT
>TRBJ2-5|NA|TRBV6-1
CASTEPGEARETQYF
TGTGCCAGCACCGAGCCGGGGGAAGCAAGAGAGACCCAGTACTTC
>TRBJ2-5|NA|TRBV7-2
CASSHSPIRIWETQYF
TGTGCCAGCAGCCACTCCCCCATACGTATTTGGGAGACCCAGTACTTC
>TRBJ1-1|NA|TRBV11-2
CASSARGAGLTEAFF
TGTGCCAGCAGCGCTCGGGGGGCGGGATTAACTGAAGCTTTCTTT
>TRBJ1-1|TRBD1|TRBV27
CASSLQGTGYTEAFF
TGTGCCAGCAGTTTACAGGGGACAGGGTATACTGAAGCTTTCTTT
>TRBJ2-5|TRBD2|TRBV4-2
CASSQDLGTSGKTQYF
TGTGCCAGCAGCCAAGATCTTGGGACCAGCGGGAAGACCCAGTACTTC
>TRBJ2-2|TRBD2|TRBV2
CASIKGLAGSNTGELFF
TGTGCCAGCATAAAGGGACTAGCGGGATCGAACACCGGGGAGCTGTTTTTT
>TRBJ2-7|NA|TRBV7-9
CASSPRVGESKYF
TGTGCCAGCAGCCCGCGTGTGGGCGAATCCAAGTACTTC
>TRBJ1-2|TRBD1|TRBV6-1
CASSGQGTYGYTF
TGTGCCAGCAGCGGACAGGGAACCTATGGCTACACCTTC
>TRBJ2-7|TRBD1|TRBV29-1
CSAKGQVSYEQYF
TGCAGCGCTAAGGGACAGGTCTCCTACGAGCAGTACTTC
>TRBJ2-7|NA|TRBV7-9
CASSGGKYEQYF
TGTGCCAGCAGCGGGGGGAAATACGAGCAGTACTTC
>TRBJ2-1|NA|TRBV30
CAWSRGWKGENEQFF
TGTGCCTGGAGTCGTGGGTGGAAGGGGGAAAATGAGCAGTTCTTC
>TRBJ2-2|NA|TRBV28
CASSLLQNTGELFF
TGTGCCAGCAGTTTGTTACAGAACACCGGGGAGCTGTTTTTT
>TRBJ2-7|NA|TRBV28
CASSPRAYEQYF
TGTGCCAGCAGCCCTCGGGCCTACGAGCAGTACTTC
>TRBJ2-5|NA|TRBV25-1
CASSETGLSLQETQYF
TGTGCCAGCAGTGAAACCGGACTGAGCTTACAAGAGACCCAGTACTTC
>TRBJ2-7|TRBD2|TRBV30
CAWSAGEGLAGLYEQYF
TGTGCCTGGAGTGCCGGGGAGGGACTAGCGGGACTCTACGAGCAGTACTTC
>TRBJ2-2|TRBD1|TRBV29-1
CSGSRTGKGELFF
TGCAGCGGTTCTCGGACAGGGAAGGGGGAGCTGTTTTTT
>TRBJ1-2|TRBD1|TRBV29-1
CSVEGQGGNYGYTF
TGCAGCGTTGAAGGACAGGGTGGGAACTATGGCTACACCTTC
>TRBJ1-2|TRBD1|TRBV6-1
CASSEAGQGGYTF
TGTGCCAGCAGTGAAGCGGGACAGGGAGGCTACACCTTC
>TRBJ2-1|NA|TRBV2
CASSELLGVNEQFF
TGTGCCAGCAGTGAACTACTCGGGGTCAATGAGCAGTTCTTC
>TRBJ2-5|TRBD2|TRBV5-4
CASSWGTSGRGETQYF
TGTGCCAGCAGCTGGGGGACTAGCGGGAGGGGAGAGACCCAGTACTTC
>TRBJ2-7|NA|TRBV4-1
CASSSSGTQRHEQYF
TGCGCCAGCAGCTCATCCGGGACTCAACGCCACGAGCAGTACTTC
>TRBJ2-2|TRBD1|TRBV7-3
CASSLWTGSANTGELFF
TGTGCCAGCAGCTTATGGACAGGCTCCGCGAACACCGGGGAGCTGTTTTTT
>TRBJ2-5|TRBD2|TRBV9
CASSVGVGGALETQYF
TGTGCCAGCAGCGTAGGGGTCGGGGGGGCCCTAGAGACCCAGTACTTC
>TRBJ1-1|NA|TRBV4-1
CASSQGAGGTEAFF
TGCGCCAGCAGCCAAGGTGCGGGAGGCACTGAAGCTTTCTTT
>TRBJ2-1|NA|TRBV9
CASSVYGDVTYNEQFF
TGTGCCAGCAGCGTATACGGGGATGTTACCTACAATGAGCAGTTCTTC
>TRBJ2-1|TRBD1|TRBV29-1
CSVDRTGGYNEQFF
TGCAGCGTTGATAGGACAGGGGGCTACAATGAGCAGTTCTTC
>TRBJ1-2|TRBD1|TRBV5-1
CASSDGTGPALNTF
TGCGCCAGCAGCGACGGGACAGGACCAGCCTTAAACACCTTC
>TRBJ1-4|NA|TRBV9
CASSVAPTGRNEKLFF
TGTGCCAGCAGCGTTGCCCCGACAGGTCGGAATGAAAAACTGTTTTTT
>TRBJ1-1|NA|TRBV5-5
CASSADRGNTEAFF
TGTGCCAGCAGCGCGGACAGAGGGAACACTGAAGCTTTCTTT
>TRBJ1-2|NA|TRBV5-3
CARSLHGANYGYTF
TGTGCCAGAAGCTTGCACGGAGCTAACTATGGCTACACCTTC
>TRBJ1-4|TRBD1|TRBV5-4
CASSPGQGAGSGREKLFF
TGTGCCAGCAGCCCGGGACAGGGGGCAGGTTCCGGGCGAGAAAAACTGTTTTTT
>TRBJ1-2|TRBD1|TRBV5-1
CASGTGGNGYTF
TGCGCCAGTGGGACAGGGGGTAATGGCTACACCTTC
>TRBJ2-7|NA|TRBV28
CASSTQGRTYEQYF
TGTGCCAGCAGTACCCAGGGCCGAACCTACGAGCAGTACTTC
>TRBJ2-1|NA|TRBV7-3
CASSLGAVNEQFF
TGTGCCAGCAGCTTGGGGGCGGTGAATGAGCAGTTCTTC
>TRBJ2-3|NA|TRBV6-6
CASSSYRVPSTDTQYF
TGTGCCAGCAGTTCTTACAGGGTTCCTAGCACAGATACGCAGTATTTT
>TRBJ1-5|TRBD1|TRBV18
CASSLRDSDYSNQPQHF
TGTGCCAGCTCACTCCGGGACAGCGACTATAGCAATCAGCCCCAGCATTTT
>TRBJ2-1|NA|TRBV5-6
CASSWVAGYEQFF
TGTGCCAGCAGCTGGGTGGCGGGCTATGAGCAGTTCTTC
>TRBJ2-1|TRBD2|TRBV28
CASSFLAGYSEQFF
TGTGCCAGCAGTTTTCTAGCGGGATATTCCGAGCAGTTCTTC
>TRBJ2-5|TRBD1|TRBV5-1
CASSFGQEQETQYF
TGCGCCAGCAGCTTCGGACAGGAACAAGAGACCCAGTACTTC
>TRBJ2-3|NA|TRBV9
CASSVEGNSPDTQYF
TGTGCCAGCAGCGTAGAAGGAAATAGCCCAGATACGCAGTATTTT
>TRBJ1-3|TRBD1|TRBV6-5
CASSRDRAGNTIYF
TGTGCCAGCAGTCGGGACAGGGCTGGAAACACCATATATTTT
>TRBJ1-4|NA|TRBV5-1
CASSLAGSTNEKLFF
TGCGCCAGCAGCTTGGCCGGGTCAACTAATGAAAAACTGTTTTTT
>TRBJ2-1|TRBD2|TRBV6-1
CASEVLGGEQFF
TGTGCCAGCGAGGTCCTGGGGGGGGAGCAGTTCTTC
>TRBJ2-7|NA|TRBV9
CASSVGTAIGEQYF
TGTGCCAGCAGCGTAGGGACTGCGATAGGCGAGCAGTACTTC
>TRBJ2-7|NA|TRBV7-6
CASSSRGSSYEQYF
TGTGCCAGCAGCTCCCGGGGAAGCTCCTACGAGCAGTACTTC
>TRBJ2-7|TRBD2|TRBV4-2
CASSRIGGGTSGGYEQYF
TGTGCCAGCAGCCGAATTGGAGGGGGGACTAGCGGGGGCTACGAGCAGTACTTC
>TRBJ1-2|NA|TRBV20-1
CSAPTVYGYTF
TGCAGTGCCCCGACAGTCTATGGCTACACCTTC
>TRBJ2-2|NA|TRBV28
CASTLGGQGNTGELFF
TGTGCCAGCACCCTAGGTGGGCAGGGAAACACCGGGGAGCTGTTTTTT
>TRBJ2-1|TRBD1|TRBV11-3
CASSQGARNEQFF
TGTGCCAGCAGCCAGGGGGCTCGGAATGAGCAGTTCTTC
>TRBJ2-1|TRBD2|TRBV7-9
CASSSLAGDYNEQFF
TGTGCCAGCAGCTCACTAGCGGGGGATTACAATGAGCAGTTCTTC
>TRBJ1-5|NA|TRBV20-1
CSASSGGVRHF
TGCAGTGCTAGTTCCGGGGGGGTAAGGCATTTT
>TRBJ2-5|TRBD2|TRBV5-6
CASSRRGEIWEQYF
TGTGCCAGCAGCCGGCGGGGGGAAATCTGGGAGCAGTACTTC
>TRBJ1-1|NA|TRBV11-3
CASSVQMNTEAFF
TGTGCCAGCAGCGTTCAGATGAACACTGAAGCTTTCTTT
>TRBJ1-4|TRBD1|TRBV2
CASSRRTGEGEKLFF
TGTGCCAGCAGTCGACGGACAGGGGAGGGTGAAAAACTGTTTTTT
>TRBJ1-1|NA|TRBV9
CASSLSFLTEAFF
TGTGCCAGCAGCCTTTCCTTTCTGACTGAAGCTTTCTTT
>TRBJ2-2|TRBD2|TRBV19
CASSIPRTSGPGELFF
TGTGCCAGTAGTATCCCTCGGACTAGCGGGCCGGGGGAGCTGTTTTTT